This T cell receptor beta chain came from a study of Graves' ophthalmopathy and Graves' hyperthyroidism. The CDR3 extends over 12 amino acids. J was trimmed by 6 bases and V by 6 bases; bases with no gene match: 4. Researchers took RNA transcripts and amplified TCR beta CDR3 regions from them. After a first-round RT-PCR with HTBI primers, a second-round multiplex PCR was run. TCRdb re-called the multiplex PCR reads through MiXCR, storing one row per CDR3 protein. The sample gives around 1,200,000 distinct CDR3 sequences, about 40% of which show up once; 11% is in the top ten. This clonotype has a count of ten or more. The antigen remains undetermined. Study findings and constraints: The majority of expanded thyroid clonotypes above 0.001 frequency also occurred in blood. It was with approximately 69% sensitivity and around 72% specificity that the model predicted ophthalmopathy progression. Ophthalmopathy cases were distinguished from stable hyperthyroidism by a 13-signature model, reaching approximately 87% sensitivity and about 81% specificity.

People with hyperthyroidism were aged 18 to 65 and newly diagnosed, under 2 months' duration. The sequenced sample was peripheral blood or thyroid tissue (not recorded which). This receptor was taken from an adult man with Graves' hyperthyroidism. The V gene is TRBV12-3 or TRBV12-4, the J gene TRBJ2-5, with 7 bases fitting TRBD1. The CDR3 is CASRRDRQTQYF. CDR3 sequence (DNA): TGTGCCAGCAGACGGGACAGACAGACCCAGTACTTC.